This T cell receptor beta chain appears in the sequencing data of a study of cytomegalovirus exposure and HLA in healthy donors. General study findings and limits: An ancestry cluster, one associated with Asian ancestry, reportedly showed fewer N-insertions than the roughly 700-donor mean in a later analysis.

For this clone: Its specificity is unknown. At one of its ends the junction is not consistent with the germline gene, which may arise from a read error.

PCR employed 60 Vbeta and 13 Jbeta primers. The data were produced by immunoSEQ multiplex PCR, yet TCRdb's version contains in-frame clones alone and is incomplete. The profile shows 100,000 to 150,000 clones, around 73% of them singletons. This CDR3 region has 12 residues. The V gene's germline CDR1 is SQVTM and CDR2 ANQGSEA. The chain carries TRBV29-1 and TRBJ1-2, with 11 bases that match TRBD1. The sequencing input was PBMCs. The origin of this receptor is a female donor in good health and CMV-seronegative. The CDR3 sequence is CSVEEAGQGGQF. In DNA form, the CDR3 reads TGCAGCGTTGAAGAGGCGGGACAGGGGGGCCAGTTC.